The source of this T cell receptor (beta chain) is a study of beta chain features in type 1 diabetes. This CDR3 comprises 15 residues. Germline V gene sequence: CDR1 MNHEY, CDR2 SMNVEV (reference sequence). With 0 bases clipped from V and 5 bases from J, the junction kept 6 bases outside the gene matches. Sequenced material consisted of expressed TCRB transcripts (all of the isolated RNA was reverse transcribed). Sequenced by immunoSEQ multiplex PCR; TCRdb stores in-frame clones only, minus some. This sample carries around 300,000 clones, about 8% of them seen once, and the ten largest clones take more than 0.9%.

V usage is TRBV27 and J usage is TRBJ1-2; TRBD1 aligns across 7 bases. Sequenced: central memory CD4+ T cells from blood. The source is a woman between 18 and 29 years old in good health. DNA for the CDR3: TGTGCCAGCAGTTTATCGGGACAGCTCACTTATGGCTACACCTTC. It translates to CASSLSGQLTYGYTF.